This TCR beta chain is from a study of cytomegalovirus exposure and HLA in healthy donors. Study context: Earlier, some 200 million T cells were analyzed, and fewer than 120 million unique TCR beta sequences were found among them. Unique TCRs numbering about 85 million, obtained from HLA-typed donors, made up an early data release. Study findings and constraints: Previous analysis showed most TCR beta V segments were productive about 87% or about 30% of the time. A later analysis appeared to link common viral pathogens to several of the most significant clusters.

About this clone: Its antigen is not identified.

PCR amplification relied on 60 Vbeta primers (plus 13 Jbeta primers). TCRdb's table, derived via immunoSEQ multiplex PCR, lists solely in-frame clones and lacks some. Of about 180,000 clones listed, 75% to 90% are singletons. The V and J ends lost 11 bases and 11 bases respectively, with 10 bases between them. The CDR3 loop spans 9 amino acids. Germline loops: CDR1 MGHDK, CDR2 SYGVNS. The sequence derives from a boy aged 2 to 9 in good health and CMV-seronegative. The rearrangement joins TRBV25-1 to TRBJ1-5; no clear D. Sequencing input: PBMCs. CDR3 residues: CALLLAQHF. For the CDR3, the DNA is TGTGCCCTGTTGTTAGCCCAGCATTTT.